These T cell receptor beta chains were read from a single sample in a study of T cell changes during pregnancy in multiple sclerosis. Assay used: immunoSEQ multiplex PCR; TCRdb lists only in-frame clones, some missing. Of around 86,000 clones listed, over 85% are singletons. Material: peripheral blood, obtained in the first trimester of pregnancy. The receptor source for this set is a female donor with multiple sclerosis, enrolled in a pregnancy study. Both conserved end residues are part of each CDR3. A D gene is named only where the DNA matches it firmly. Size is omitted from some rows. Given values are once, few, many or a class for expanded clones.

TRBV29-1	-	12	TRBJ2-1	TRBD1	CSARDRGNEQFF	TGCAGCGCCCGGGACAGGGGGAATGAGCAGTTCTTC
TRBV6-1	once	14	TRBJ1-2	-	CASSEELAPYGYTF	TGTGCCAGCAGTGAAGAGTTAGCACCCTATGGCTACACCTTC
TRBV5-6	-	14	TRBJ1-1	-	CASSLDRVHTEAFF	TGTGCCAGCAGCTTGGACAGGGTGCACACTGAAGCTTTCTTT
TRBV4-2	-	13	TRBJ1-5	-	CASSPRRDQPQHF	TGTGCCAGCAGCCCACGCAGGGATCAGCCCCAGCATTTT
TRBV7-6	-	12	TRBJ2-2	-	CASSPRSGELFF	TGTGCCAGCAGCCCGAGGTCCGGGGAGCTGTTTTTT
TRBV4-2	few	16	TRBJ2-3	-	CATATGHGGSTDTQYF	TGTGCCACCGCTACCGGTCACGGCGGGAGCACAGATACGCAGTATTTT
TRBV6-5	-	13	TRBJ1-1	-	CASSPGVGPEAFF	TGTGCCAGCAGCCCCGGGGTGGGCCCTGAAGCTTTCTTT
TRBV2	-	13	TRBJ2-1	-	CASSESRVPEQFF	TGTGCCAGCAGTGAAAGCAGGGTCCCTGAGCAGTTCTTC
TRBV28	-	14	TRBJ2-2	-	CASKSPWNTGELFF	TGTGCCAGCAAGAGCCCGTGGAACACCGGGGAGCTGTTTTTT
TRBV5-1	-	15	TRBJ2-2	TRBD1	CASSERTGDTGELFF	TGCGCCAGCAGCGAAAGGACAGGTGACACCGGGGAGCTGTTTTTT
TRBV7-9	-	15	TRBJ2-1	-	CASGGGGKTYNEQFF	TGTGCCAGCGGCGGGGGCGGCAAAACGTACAATGAGCAGTTCTTC
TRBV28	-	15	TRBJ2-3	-	CASSSPGVLSDTQYF	TGTGCCAGCAGTTCCCCAGGGGTGCTGTCAGATACGCAGTATTTT
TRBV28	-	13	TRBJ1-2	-	CASSVRQYYGYTF	TGTGCCAGCAGTGTCCGACAGTACTATGGCTACACCTTC